This T cell receptor (beta chain) was documented in a study of control samples from healthy donors and cancer patients. Produced via immunoSEQ multiplex PCR; TCRdb's table is partial and in-frame only. This sample has approximately 120,000 clones, with about 90% found just once. Trimming stripped 4 bases from V and 4 bases from J, with 17 bases between. The CDR3 covers 16 residues. CDR1 and CDR2 (germline): SGHTS, YDEGEE. Sequenced: blood. This chain connects TRBV5-8 to TRBJ2-2; D gene uncertain. The clonotype originates from a man younger than 35 in good health. DNA of the CDR3: TGTGCCAGCAGCCCGTTCCCAAATCGATTCACCGGGGAGCTGTTTTTT. Amino acids: CASSPFPNRFTGELFF.